The source of this T cell receptor beta chain is a study of blood T cell repertoires in COVID-19. About the study: T cells, B-cell-depleted T cells, or PBMCs provided the cDNA or gDNA that served as material.

This CDR3 contains 12 residues. The V gene lost 6 bases and the J gene lost 10 bases, with 13 bases spanning the gap. Germline lookup yields CDR1 SNHLY and CDR2 FYNNEI. The protocol was immunoSEQ multiplex PCR, while the TCRdb copy is restricted to in-frame clones and leaves out a portion. Here the sample spans approximately 120,000 clones, 83% being singletons. This clone was counted many times. This clonotype was obtained from a woman aged 55-69 years with acute or convalescent COVID-19. What was sequenced was peripheral blood. The chain is built from TRBV2 and TRBJ2-1, with D unclear. The CDR3 region is CASSDLAREQFF. The DNA of the CDR3 is TGTGCCAGCAGCGACTTAGCACGCGAGCAGTTCTTC.